This TCR beta chain is drawn from a study of control samples from healthy donors and cancer patients. Trimming removed 4 bases at V and 0 bases at J, with 5 bases between. The CDR3 is 13 residues long. Germline V CDR1 and CDR2: SGHRS, YFSETQ. Libraries were prepared by immunoSEQ multiplex PCR; TCRdb keeps only in-frame clonotypes and omits some of them. Among approximately 90,000 clones, 93% were seen once, and the ten largest hold approximately 1.5%. Sequencing used blood. This chain joins TRBV5-1 and TRBJ1-3; D ambiguous. This receptor was taken from a woman aged 25 to 39 in good health. CDR3: CASSSTSGNTIYF. In nucleotides, the CDR3 is TGCGCCAGCAGCAGTACCTCTGGAAACACCATATATTTT. Filled out from reference TRBV5-1 and TRBJ1-3, the complete variable domain reads KAGVTQTPRYLIKTRGQQVTLSCSPISGHRSVSWYQQTPGQGLQFLFEYFSETQRNKGNFPGRFSGRQFSNSRSEMNVSTLELGDSALYLCASSSTSGNTIYFGEGSWLTVV.